This TCR beta chain derives from a study of response to subunit inactivated influenza vaccine. The germline V gene has CDR1 SNHLY and CDR2 FYNNEI. J was trimmed by 4 bases and V by 7 bases; bases with no gene match: 8. The CDR3 consists of 14 residues. This clonotype was detected a few times. Its specificity is unknown. The study's findings and limits: Seasonal influenza vaccination, on each occasion, was suggested by the authors to recruit few new T cells.

TCRdb processed the RT-PCR reads anew with MiXCR; each CDR3 protein has one entry. The repertoire has roughly 780,000 distinct CDR3 sequences, roughly 20% of them found once; the top ten carry about a tenth. The source was PBMCs from blood, collected roughly 5 days after vaccination. This receptor was identified in a man aged 50 to 59 who received an inactivated influenza vaccine. The chain is built from TRBV2 and TRBJ2-7; TRBD1 agrees at 9 bases. DNA of the CDR3: TGTGCCAGCACCCGGGACAGGGACGGTTACGAGCAGTACTTC. Translating gives CASTRDRDGYEQYF.